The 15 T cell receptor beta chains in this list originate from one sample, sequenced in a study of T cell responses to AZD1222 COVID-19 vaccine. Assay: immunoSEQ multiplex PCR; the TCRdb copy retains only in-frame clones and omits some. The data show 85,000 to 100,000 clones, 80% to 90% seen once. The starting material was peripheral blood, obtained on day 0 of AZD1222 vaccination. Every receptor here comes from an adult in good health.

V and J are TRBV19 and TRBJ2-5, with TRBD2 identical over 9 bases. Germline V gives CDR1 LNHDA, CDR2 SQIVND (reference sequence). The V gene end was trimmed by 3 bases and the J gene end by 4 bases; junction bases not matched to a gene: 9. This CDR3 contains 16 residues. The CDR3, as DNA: TGTGCCAGTAGTATCGGTAGCGGGGGCGGTGGAGAGACCCAGTACTTC. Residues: CASSIGSGGGGETQYF.

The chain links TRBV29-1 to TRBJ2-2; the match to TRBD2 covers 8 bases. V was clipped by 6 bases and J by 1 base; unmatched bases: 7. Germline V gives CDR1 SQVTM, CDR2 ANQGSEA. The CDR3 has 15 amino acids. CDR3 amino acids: CSVAPGGGNTGELFF. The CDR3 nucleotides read TGCAGCGTCGCGCCGGGAGGGGGGAACACCGGGGAGCTGTTTTTT.

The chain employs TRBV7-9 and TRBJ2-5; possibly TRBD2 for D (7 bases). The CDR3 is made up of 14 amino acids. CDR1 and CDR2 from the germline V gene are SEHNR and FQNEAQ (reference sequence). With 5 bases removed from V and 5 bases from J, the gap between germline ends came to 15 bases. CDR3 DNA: TGTGCCAGCAGCCAGGGGACTACCCAGGAGACCCAGTACTTC. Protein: CASSQGTTQETQYF.

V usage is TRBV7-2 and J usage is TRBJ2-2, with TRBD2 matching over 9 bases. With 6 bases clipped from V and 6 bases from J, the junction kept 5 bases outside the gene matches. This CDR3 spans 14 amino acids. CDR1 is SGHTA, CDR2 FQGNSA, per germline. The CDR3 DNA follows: TGTGCCAGCAGATGGCGGGAGGGTTCCGGGGAGCTGTTTTTT. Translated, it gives CASRWREGSGELFF.

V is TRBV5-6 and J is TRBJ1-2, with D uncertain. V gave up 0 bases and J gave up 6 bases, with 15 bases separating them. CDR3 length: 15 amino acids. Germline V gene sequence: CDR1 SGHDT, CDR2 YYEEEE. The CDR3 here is CASSLAPGRMDGYTF. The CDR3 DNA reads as TGTGCCAGCAGCTTGGCCCCGGGGAGGATGGATGGCTACACCTTC.

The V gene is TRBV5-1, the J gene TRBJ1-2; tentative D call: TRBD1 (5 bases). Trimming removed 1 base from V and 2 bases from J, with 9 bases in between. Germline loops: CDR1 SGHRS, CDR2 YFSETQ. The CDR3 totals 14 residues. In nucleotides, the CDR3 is TGCGCCAGCAGCTTGTTGACAGCGAACTATGGCTACACCTTC. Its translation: CASSLLTANYGYTF.

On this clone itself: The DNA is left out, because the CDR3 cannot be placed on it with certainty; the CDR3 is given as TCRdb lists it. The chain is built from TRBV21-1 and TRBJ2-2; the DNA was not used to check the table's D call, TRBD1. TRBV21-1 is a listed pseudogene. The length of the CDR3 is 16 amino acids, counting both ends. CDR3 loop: CASMVWAGGNTGELFF.

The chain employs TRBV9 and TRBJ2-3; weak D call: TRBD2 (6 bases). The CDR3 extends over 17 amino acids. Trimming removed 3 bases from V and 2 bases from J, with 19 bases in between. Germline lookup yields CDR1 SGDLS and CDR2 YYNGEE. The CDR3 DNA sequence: TGTGCCAGCAGCGCGCTCCCGGGGGATACCTTCACAGATACGCAGTATTTT. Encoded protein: CASSALPGDTFTDTQYF.

Here the CDR3 DNA reads TGTGCCAGCAGCCAAAATTGGGGTTTCATATACGAGCAGTACTTC. Amino acids: CASSQNWGFIYEQYF. The chain links TRBV11-2 to TRBJ2-7; no firm D call. The CDR3 length is 15 residues. The V and J ends lost 5 bases and 4 bases respectively, with 18 bases between them. CDR1 and CDR2 (germline): SGHAT, FQNNGV.

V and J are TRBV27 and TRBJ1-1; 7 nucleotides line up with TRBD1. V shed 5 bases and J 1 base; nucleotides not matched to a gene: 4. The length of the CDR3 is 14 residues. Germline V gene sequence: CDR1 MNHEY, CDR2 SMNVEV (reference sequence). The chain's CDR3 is CASSPGTANTEAFF. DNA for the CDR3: TGTGCCAGCAGTCCAGGGACAGCGAACACTGAAGCTTTCTTT.

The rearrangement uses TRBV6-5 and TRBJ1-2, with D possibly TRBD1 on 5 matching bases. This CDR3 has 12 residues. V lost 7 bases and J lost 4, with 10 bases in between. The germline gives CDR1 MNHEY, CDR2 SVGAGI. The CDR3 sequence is CASKGDSYGYTF. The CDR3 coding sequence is TGTGCCAGCAAAGGGGACTCCTATGGCTACACCTTC.

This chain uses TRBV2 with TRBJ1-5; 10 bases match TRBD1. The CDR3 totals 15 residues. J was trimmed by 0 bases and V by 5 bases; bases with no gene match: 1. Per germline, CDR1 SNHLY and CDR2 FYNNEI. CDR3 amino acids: CASSRDRGSNQPQHF. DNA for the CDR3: TGTGCCAGCAGTAGGGACAGGGGTAGCAATCAGCCCCAGCATTTT.

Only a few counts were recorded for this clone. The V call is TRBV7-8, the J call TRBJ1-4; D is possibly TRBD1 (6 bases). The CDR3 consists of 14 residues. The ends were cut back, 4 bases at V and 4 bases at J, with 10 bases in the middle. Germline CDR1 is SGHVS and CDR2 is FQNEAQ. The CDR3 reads CASSSDSRNEKLFF. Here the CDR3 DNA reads TGTGCCAGCAGCTCGGACAGCCGTAATGAAAAACTGTTTTTT.

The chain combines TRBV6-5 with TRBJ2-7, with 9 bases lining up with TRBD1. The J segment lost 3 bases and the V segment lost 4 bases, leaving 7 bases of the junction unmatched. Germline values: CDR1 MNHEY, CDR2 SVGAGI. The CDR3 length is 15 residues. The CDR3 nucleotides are TGTGCCAGCAGTTTCAGGGGACAGGGATACTACGAGCAGTACTTC. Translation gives CASSFRGQGYYEQYF.

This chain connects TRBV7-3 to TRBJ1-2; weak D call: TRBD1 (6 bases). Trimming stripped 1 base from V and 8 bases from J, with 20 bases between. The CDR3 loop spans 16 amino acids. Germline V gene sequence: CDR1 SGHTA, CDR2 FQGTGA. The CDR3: CASSLSPGASPVGYTF. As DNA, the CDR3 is TGTGCCAGCAGCTTAAGTCCGGGGGCGTCTCCGGTCGGCTACACCTTC.